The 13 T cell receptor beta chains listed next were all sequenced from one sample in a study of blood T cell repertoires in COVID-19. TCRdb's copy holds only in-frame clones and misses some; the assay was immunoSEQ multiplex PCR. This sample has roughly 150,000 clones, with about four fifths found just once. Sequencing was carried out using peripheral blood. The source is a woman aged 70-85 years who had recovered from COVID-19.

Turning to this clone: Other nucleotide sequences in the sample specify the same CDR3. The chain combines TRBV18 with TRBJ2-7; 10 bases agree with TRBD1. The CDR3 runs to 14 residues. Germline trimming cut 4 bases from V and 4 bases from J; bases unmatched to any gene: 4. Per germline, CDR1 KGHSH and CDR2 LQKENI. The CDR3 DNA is TGTGCCAGCTCACGGGACAGGGGAGGGTACGAGCAGTACTTC. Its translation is CASSRDRGGYEQYF.

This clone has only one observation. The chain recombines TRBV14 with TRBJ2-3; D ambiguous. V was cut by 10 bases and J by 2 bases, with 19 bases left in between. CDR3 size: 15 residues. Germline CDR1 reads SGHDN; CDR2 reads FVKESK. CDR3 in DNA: TGTGCCACTAGAGGATGGTTTCGGGTCACAGATACGCAGTATTTT. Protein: CATRGWFRVTDTQYF.

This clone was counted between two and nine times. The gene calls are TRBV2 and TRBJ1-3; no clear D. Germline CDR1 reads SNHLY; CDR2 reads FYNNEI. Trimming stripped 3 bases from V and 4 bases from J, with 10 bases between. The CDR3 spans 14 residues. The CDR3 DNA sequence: TGTGCCAGCAGTGAGTACCTTCGGGGAAACACCATATATTTT. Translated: CASSEYLRGNTIYF.

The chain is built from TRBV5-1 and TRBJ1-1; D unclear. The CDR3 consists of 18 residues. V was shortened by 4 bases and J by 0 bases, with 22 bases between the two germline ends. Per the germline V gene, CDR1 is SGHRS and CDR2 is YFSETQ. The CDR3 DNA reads TGCGCCAGCAGCGCAGTACAGATGCCGAGTCCCTTGAACACTGAAGCTTTCTTT. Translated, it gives CASSAVQMPSPLNTEAFF.

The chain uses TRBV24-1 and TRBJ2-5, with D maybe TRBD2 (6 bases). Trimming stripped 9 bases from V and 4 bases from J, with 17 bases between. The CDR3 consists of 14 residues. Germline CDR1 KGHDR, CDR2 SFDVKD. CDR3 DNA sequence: TGTGCCACCCGACCTTCGGCGGGAATAGAGACCCAGTACTTC. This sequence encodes CATRPSAGIETQYF.

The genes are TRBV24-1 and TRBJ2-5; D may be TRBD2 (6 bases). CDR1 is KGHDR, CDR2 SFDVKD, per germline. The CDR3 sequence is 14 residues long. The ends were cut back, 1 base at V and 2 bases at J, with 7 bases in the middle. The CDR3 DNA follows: TGTGCCACCAGTGATTTCGGGGGTCAAGAGACCCAGTACTTC. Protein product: CATSDFGGQETQYF.

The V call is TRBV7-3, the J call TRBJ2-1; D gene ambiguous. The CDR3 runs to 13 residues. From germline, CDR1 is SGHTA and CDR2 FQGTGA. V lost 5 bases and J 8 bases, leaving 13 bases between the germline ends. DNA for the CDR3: TGTGCCAGCAGCCCCGCCCGCGGAGATGAGCAGTTCTTC. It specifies CASSPARGDEQFF.

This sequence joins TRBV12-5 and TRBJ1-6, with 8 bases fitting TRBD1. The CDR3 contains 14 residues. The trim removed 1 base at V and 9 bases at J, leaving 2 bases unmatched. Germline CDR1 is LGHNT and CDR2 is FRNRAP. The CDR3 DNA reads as TGTGCTAGTGGTTTGGCCGGACAGGGTTCACCCCTCCACTTT. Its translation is CASGLAGQGSPLHF.

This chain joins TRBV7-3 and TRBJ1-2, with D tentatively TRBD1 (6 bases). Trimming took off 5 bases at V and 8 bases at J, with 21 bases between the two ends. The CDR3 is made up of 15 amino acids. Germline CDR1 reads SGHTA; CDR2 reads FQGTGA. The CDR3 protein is CASSPTRGGWGGYTF. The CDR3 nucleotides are TGTGCCAGCAGCCCCACCAGGGGAGGGTGGGGAGGCTACACCTTC.

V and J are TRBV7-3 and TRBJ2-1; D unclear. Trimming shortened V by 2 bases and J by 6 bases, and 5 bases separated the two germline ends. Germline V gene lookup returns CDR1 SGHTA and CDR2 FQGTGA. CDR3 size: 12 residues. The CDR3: CASSLEANEQFF. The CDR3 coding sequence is TGTGCCAGCAGCTTAGAGGCCAATGAGCAGTTCTTC.

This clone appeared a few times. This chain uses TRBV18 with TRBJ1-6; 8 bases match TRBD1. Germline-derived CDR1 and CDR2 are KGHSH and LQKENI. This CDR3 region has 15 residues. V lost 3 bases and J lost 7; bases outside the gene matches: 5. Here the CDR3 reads CASSPGPGGNSPLHF. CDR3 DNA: TGTGCCAGCTCACCGGGGCCAGGGGGCAATTCACCCCTCCACTTT.

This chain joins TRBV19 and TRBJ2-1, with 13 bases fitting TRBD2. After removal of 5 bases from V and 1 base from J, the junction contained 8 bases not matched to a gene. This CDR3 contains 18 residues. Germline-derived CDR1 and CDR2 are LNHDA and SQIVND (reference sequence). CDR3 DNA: TGTGCCAGTAGTCCGGGACTAGCGGGGCGCGGGTCCTACAATGAGCAGTTCTTC. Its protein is CASSPGLAGRGSYNEQFF.

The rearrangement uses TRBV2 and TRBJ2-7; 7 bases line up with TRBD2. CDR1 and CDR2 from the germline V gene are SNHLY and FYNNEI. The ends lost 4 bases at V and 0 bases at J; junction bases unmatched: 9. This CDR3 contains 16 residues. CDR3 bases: TGTGCCAGCAGTGTATTTGGGCTAGCGGACTCCTACGAGCAGTACTTC. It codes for CASSVFGLADSYEQYF.